Each of the 28 T cell receptor beta chains below was sequenced from the same sample in a study of regulatory T cells in long-lasting Graves disease. The time point here: persistent/refractory GD, antithyroid drugs over 5 years with positive TRAb. RNA from PBMCs was the source of the TCR library. Arm-PCR of CDR3 regions with iRepertoire HTBI primers generated TCR beta libraries. TCRdb used MiXCR to reprocess the multiplex PCR reads, holding one entry per CDR3 protein. The table has about 460,000 distinct CDR3 sequences, about 22% seen once. The sample consisted of peripheral blood mononuclear cells (PBMCs), taken when the disease was refractory, from a patient treated with antithyroid drugs. These receptors came from a female donor with Graves disease.

This clonotype was detected many times. The chain is built from TRBV6-5 and TRBJ1-2; D is perhaps TRBD1 (5 bases). From germline, CDR1 is MNHEY and CDR2 SVGAGI. The CDR3 is made up of 15 amino acids. Between the trimmed V and J ends, which lost 1 base and 3 bases, there was a span of 12 bases. This CDR3 is CASSYWDLRDYGYTF. DNA for the CDR3: TGTGCCAGCAGTTACTGGGACTTACGGGACTATGGCTACACCTTC.

About this clonotype: This may come from a read error, since a much larger clone is one base off. The J gene is TRBJ2-7, the V gene TRBV5-1; 9 positions match TRBD2. Per germline, CDR1 SGHRS and CDR2 YFSETQ. CDR3 size: 14 residues. The DNA of the CDR3 is TGCGTCAGCAGCGCGTCTAGCGGGACCTACGAGCAGTACTTC. Its protein product is CVSSASSGTYEQYF.

This clonotype was found many times. This sequence joins TRBV24-1 and TRBJ2-7, with a possible D match to TRBD2 (5 bases). The length of the CDR3 is 14 residues. CDR1 is KGHDR and CDR2 is SFDVKD in the germline V gene. With 11 bases removed from V and 4 bases from J, the gap between germline ends came to 20 bases. CDR3 sequence (DNA): TGTGCCAACAACGCAGCGGAGCGCCGTTACGAGCAGTACTTC. This translates into CANNAAERRYEQYF.

The chain joins TRBV19 to TRBJ2-3; the D gene is possibly TRBD1 (5 bases). The CDR3 totals 16 residues. Between the trimmed V and J ends, which lost 2 bases and 0 bases, there was a span of 12 bases. Germline assignment: CDR1 LNHDA and CDR2 SQIVND (reference sequence). DNA for the CDR3: TGTGCCAGTAGTATAAGTACAGGATCTAGCACAGATACGCAGTATTTT. Encoded protein: CASSISTGSSTDTQYF.

In this sample, this clonotype turned up a few times. The chain joins TRBV2 to TRBJ1-2; D might be TRBD1 (5 bases). Germline V gene lookup returns CDR1 SNHLY and CDR2 FYNNEI. This CDR3 has 15 residues. The V end lost 2 bases, the J end lost 4 bases, and 14 bases lay between the germline ends. CDR3 region: CASSELRTGAYGYTF. As DNA, the CDR3 is TGTGCCAGCAGTGAACTTAGAACCGGGGCCTATGGCTACACCTTC. The full variable domain, completed using reference TRBV2 and TRBJ1-2, is EPEVTQTPSHQVTQMGQEVILRCVPISNHLYFYWYRQILGQKVEFLVSFYNNEISEKSEIFDDQFSVERPDGSNFTLKIRSTKLEDSAMYFCASSELRTGAYGYTFGSGTRLTVV.

This clonotype showed up many times. The rearrangement joins TRBV28 to TRBJ2-7, with D perhaps TRBD2 (5 bases). Per germline, CDR1 MDHEN and CDR2 SYDVKM. V was cut by 2 bases and J by 7 bases, with 12 bases left in between. This CDR3 is 13 amino acids long. The CDR3 sequence: CASSLRWSGEQYF. The DNA for the CDR3 is TGTGCCAGCAGTTTACGGTGGAGCGGTGAGCAGTACTTC.

This clonotype has more than one count but fewer than ten. It may be a read error: a sequence one base away is much more abundant. The final CDR3 position lacks the conserved phenylalanine or tryptophan, pointing to a likely read error. The chain joins TRBV28 to TRBJ1-2; D is undetermined. V lost 5 bases and J 8 bases, leaving 12 bases between the germline ends. Looked up from germline, CDR1 is MDHEN and CDR2 is SYDVKM. CDR3 size: 12 residues. The CDR3 DNA sequence: TGTGCCAGCAGTCAACAACCGGTGGGCTACACCTCC. It codes for CASSQQPVGYTS.

This clonotype has a single count. A much larger clone sits a single nucleotide away, making a read error possible. This chain connects TRBV27 to TRBJ2-7; TRBD2 matches 7 bases. The germline V gene encodes CDR1 MNHEY and CDR2 SMNVEV (reference sequence). This CDR3 has 15 amino acids. For the CDR3, the DNA is TGTGGCAGCAGTTTATATGGCGGGGGAGGTTACGAGCAGTACTTC. Residues: CGSSLYGGGGYEQYF.

The chain uses TRBV28 and TRBJ2-3; 12 bases agree with TRBD2. J lost 0 bases, V lost 7 bases, and 5 bases had no gene match. CDR1 and CDR2 from the germline V gene are MDHEN and SYDVKM. This CDR3 contains 16 residues. The CDR3 nucleotides are TGTGCCAGCACCGGGACTAGCGGGCCGAGCACAGATACGCAGTATTTT. It is translated as CASTGTSGPSTDTQYF. The variable domain in full, with the rest retrieved from reference TRBV28 and TRBJ2-3, is DVKVTQSSRYLVKRTGEKVFLECVQDMDHENMFWYRQDPGLGLRLIYFSYDVKMKEKGDIPEGYSVSREKKERFSLILESASTNQTSMYLCASTGTSGPSTDTQYFGPGTRLTVL.

This clonotype has at least ten counts. The V call is TRBV12-3 or TRBV12-4, the J call TRBJ2-1, with 15 bases matching TRBD2. The CDR3 consists of 15 residues. V dropped 5 bases and J dropped 6; count of bases not matched to a gene: 2. The CDR3 loop reads CASSRTSGGGNEQFF. The DNA for the CDR3 is TGTGCCAGCAGTAGGACTAGCGGGGGGGGCAATGAGCAGTTCTTC.

This clonotype came up many times. The chain has TRBV27 and TRBJ2-7; possibly TRBD2 for D (5 bases). Germline V gene data show CDR1 as MNHEY and CDR2 as SMNVEV (reference sequence). The CDR3 is 14 amino acids. The V end was cut by 6 bases, the J end by 8 bases, with 20 bases between. The CDR3 is CASRSAGGLSQQYF. The CDR3 nucleotides read TGTGCCAGCAGGTCAGCAGGAGGCCTCTCCCAGCAGTACTTC.

This clonotype was seen ten or more times. The chain uses TRBV6-1 and TRBJ1-5; possible D gene TRBD1, 6 bases. CDR3 size: 14 residues. With 4 bases removed from V and 4 bases from J, the gap between germline ends came to 11 bases. Germline V CDR1 and CDR2: MNHNS, SASEGT. CDR3 loop: CASSAGTKNQPQHF. Here the CDR3 DNA reads TGTGCCAGCAGTGCCGGGACAAAGAATCAGCCCCAGCATTTT.

This clonotype was recorded many times. The V call is TRBV7-2, the J call TRBJ2-5, with 7 bases lining up with TRBD2. V lost 5 bases to trimming and J lost 4 bases; unmatched junction nucleotides: 4. Germline V CDR1 and CDR2: SGHTA, FQGNSA. The CDR3 is made up of 13 amino acids. The CDR3 here is CASSAGGVETQYF. DNA for the CDR3: TGTGCCAGCAGCGCTGGGGGGGTAGAGACCCAGTACTTC.

A word on this clonotype: A much bigger clone sits one base away, suggesting this may be a read error. The gene calls are TRBV28 and TRBJ1-2; no clear D. The CDR3 covers 14 residues. CDR1 is MDHEN, CDR2 SYDVKM, per germline. The CDR3 protein is CASSPAHGNCGYTF. The CDR3 DNA is TGTGCCAGCAGCCCGGCCCACGGAAACTGTGGCTACACCTTC.

This clonotype was counted ten times or more. The chain combines TRBV12-3 or TRBV12-4 with TRBJ2-5; D could derive from TRBD1 or TRBD2 (5 bases each). The V and J ends lost 3 bases and 6 bases respectively, with 14 bases between them. This CDR3 spans 14 amino acids. CDR3 amino acids: CASSFLERGQTQYF. The CDR3 bases are TGTGCCAGCAGTTTTCTCGAGAGGGGACAGACCCAGTACTTC.

V is TRBV9 and J is TRBJ1-4; the D gene is possibly TRBD1 (5 bases). Per the germline V gene, CDR1 is SGDLS and CDR2 is YYNGEE. The germline V and J ends were trimmed by 0 bases and 8 bases, with 17 bases remaining between them. CDR3 length: 16 amino acids. The CDR3 loop is CASSVGDAISQEKLFF. The CDR3 coding sequence is TGTGCCAGCAGCGTAGGGGACGCCATCTCACAGGAAAAACTGTTTTTT.

This clonotype was observed at least ten times. This sequence joins TRBV19 and TRBJ1-2; 11 bases are a match to TRBD1. The CDR3 is 14 amino acids. Germline-derived CDR1 and CDR2 are LNHDA and SQIVND (reference sequence). CDR3 loop: CGWTGGDFNYGYTF. The CDR3 nucleotides are TGTGGTTGGACAGGGGGCGATTTTAACTATGGCTACACCTTC.

This clonotype occurred a few times. V and J are TRBV30 and TRBJ1-1, with a possible D match to TRBD1 (6 bases). This CDR3 region has 11 residues. V lost 0 bases, J lost 10 bases, and 9 bases lay in between. Germline CDR1 GTSNPN, CDR2 SVGIG (reference sequence). This CDR3 is CAWSVQGVAFF. The CDR3 DNA reads TGTGCCTGGAGTGTACAGGGAGTAGCTTTCTTT.

This clonotype was counted only a few times. The chain combines TRBV30 with TRBJ2-5; 9 nucleotides line up with TRBD2. CDR1 and CDR2 (germline): GTSNPN, SVGIG (reference sequence). The V segment lost 3 bases and the J segment 4 bases; nucleotides outside the gene matches: 12. The CDR3 extends over 16 amino acids. CDR3 sequence: CAWSRGSGSVLETQYF. The CDR3 DNA follows: TGTGCCTGGAGCCGGGGTAGCGGGAGCGTTTTAGAGACCCAGTACTTC.

The sample holds a few counts of this clonotype. The gene calls are TRBV7-9 and TRBJ1-1; maybe TRBD1 (5 bases). The CDR3 is 12 residues long. Germline CDR1 reads SEHNR; CDR2 reads FQNEAQ (reference sequence). The V gene lost 3 bases and the J gene lost 11 bases, with 13 bases spanning the gap. This CDR3 reads CASSFPGRVAFF. The CDR3 coding sequence is TGTGCCAGCAGCTTCCCAGGGCGTGTGGCTTTCTTT. Based on the CDR3 plus reference TRBV7-9 and TRBJ1-1, the full variable domain is DTGVSQNPRHKITKRGQNVTFRCDPISEHNRLYWYRQTLGQGPEFLTYFQNEAQLEKSRLLSDRFSAERPKGSFSTLEIQRTEQGDSAMYLCASSFPGRVAFFGQGTRLTVV.

This clonotype was seen a few times. The gene calls are TRBV6-1 and TRBJ1-4; D perhaps matches TRBD1 (6 bases). Trimming shortened V by 8 bases and J by 16 bases, and 20 bases separated the two germline ends. Germline-derived CDR1 and CDR2 are MNHNS and SASEGT. The CDR3 runs to 12 residues. The CDR3 region has the DNA TGTGCCAGCCGAACCGGGACAATACAACCGTTTTTT. This encodes CASRTGTIQPFF.

The chain carries TRBV5-1 and TRBJ2-7; a possible D gene is TRBD2 (6 bases). Germline CDR1 SGHRS, CDR2 YFSETQ. V lost 3 bases to trimming and J lost 9 bases, with 22 bases between them. The CDR3 covers 15 residues. The chain's CDR3 is CASSWRSSVSPGQYF. The DNA for the CDR3 is TGCGCCAGCAGCTGGAGATCTAGCGTCTCTCCCGGGCAGTACTTC.

This clonotype was observed a few times. This chain joins TRBV20-1 and TRBJ1-1; D is ambiguous. This CDR3 region has 12 residues. V dropped 1 base and J dropped 3 bases, with 6 bases sitting between them. CDR1 and CDR2 (germline): DFQATT, SNEGSKA (reference sequence). CDR3 sequence (DNA): TGCAGTGCTAGAGGTTCGGACACTGAAGCTTTCTTT. Encoded protein: CSARGSDTEAFF.

This clonotype was counted only a few times. This sequence may be a read error, since a much larger clone differs from it by one base. The V gene is TRBV5-1, the J gene TRBJ1-2; D ambiguous. The germline V gene encodes CDR1 SGHRS and CDR2 YFSETQ. This CDR3 has 15 amino acids. Deletions cut 0 bases from V and 4 bases from J, with 13 bases between. CDR3 protein: CASSLEVNIGYGYTF. Here the CDR3 DNA reads TGCGCCAGCAGCTTGGAGGTGAATATTGGCTATGGCTACACCTTC.

A note on this clonotype: This CDR3 fails to terminate in the conserved phenylalanine or tryptophan, so it likely reflects a read error. The chain couples TRBV7-9 to TRBJ2-7, with TRBD2 matching 10 bases. J was trimmed by 4 bases and V by 5 bases; bases with no gene match: 8. Germline assignment: CDR1 SEHNR and CDR2 FQNEAQ (reference sequence). The CDR3 spans 15 residues. CDR3 sequence (DNA): TGTGCCAGCAGCCCTAGCGGGAGAAGGACTTACGAGCAGTACCTC. This sequence encodes CASSPSGRRTYEQYL.

The gene calls are TRBV19 and TRBJ2-2; the match to TRBD2 covers 7 bases. Losses at the gene ends were 7 bases for V and 8 bases for J; bases not matched to a gene: 19. Germline CDR1 LNHDA, CDR2 SQIVND (reference sequence). This CDR3 spans 17 amino acids. CDR3 in amino acids: CASNRGEGRGERGELFF. In DNA, the CDR3 is TGTGCCAGTAATCGAGGGGAGGGCCGAGGAGAGAGGGGGGAGCTGTTTTTT.

V usage is TRBV7-2 and J usage is TRBJ1-5, with TRBD1 identical over 9 bases. The CDR3 extends over 14 amino acids. Germline V gives CDR1 SGHTA, CDR2 FQGNSA. V shed 8 bases, J shed 4 bases, and the junction held 6 bases outside the gene matches. CDR3 amino acids: CASGDGQGNQPQHF. The CDR3 bases are TGTGCCAGCGGGGATGGACAGGGGAATCAGCCCCAGCATTTT.

Ten or more counts support this clonotype. The chain links TRBV29-1 to TRBJ1-1, with TRBD1 matching 10 bases. This CDR3 contains 13 residues. J gave up 5 bases and V 3 bases, and 3 bases lay outside the gene matches. CDR1 and CDR2 (germline): SQVTM, ANQGSEA. The chain's CDR3 is CSVETGGLTEAFF. CDR3 coding DNA: TGCAGCGTTGAGACAGGGGGCTTAACTGAAGCTTTCTTT.